The source of this TCR beta chain is a study of vaccination and CD4 T cells after COVID-19. About this clonotype: Its cognate antigen is unknown.

The Oncomine TCR Beta short-read assay sequenced DNA from cultured CD4+ T cells. TCRdb processed the PCR reads anew with MiXCR; each CDR3 protein has one entry. The repertoire holds about 12,000 distinct CDR3 sequences, around 50% seen once, with 30% in the top ten. This CDR3 contains 15 residues. CDR1 is SGDLS and CDR2 is YYNGEE in the germline V gene. Unmatched junction bases numbered 8, after V lost 4 bases and J lost 4 bases. Treatment denoted: roughly ten-day PBMC culture with coronavirus spike peptide pools or control peptides (ViraFEST assay). This TCR was recovered from a human donor who had recovered from COVID-19. The V call is TRBV9, the J call TRBJ2-7, with 10 bases that match TRBD2. The sample comprised CD4+ T cells from blood, cultured in vitro. The CDR3 region has the DNA TGTGCCAGCAGCTTCGGACTAGCGGACGCATACGAGCAGTACTTC. Translating it yields CASSFGLADAYEQYF.